This TCR beta chain is drawn from a study of blood T cell repertoires in COVID-19. This clone is a singleton in its sample. The CDR3 covers 13 residues. Germline V gives CDR1 LGHDT, CDR2 YNNKEL (reference sequence). V shed 1 base and J shed 4 bases, with 4 bases lying between them. The table came from immunoSEQ multiplex PCR; TCRdb's copy has only in-frame clones and leaves some out. There are 70,000 or so clones in the sample; roughly 82% occur only once, and roughly a sixth lies in the top ten. The sequencing input was peripheral blood. This receptor was obtained from a human donor in a cohort sampled during active COVID-19. The chain uses TRBV3-1 (or the pseudogene TRBV3-2) and TRBJ2-2; D remains unclear. The CDR3 DNA sequence: TGTGCCAGCAGCCAAGGGAGCACCGGGGAGCTGTTTTTT. It specifies CASSQGSTGELFF.